This passage covers 24 T cell receptor beta chains from one sample sequenced in a study of T cell responses to AZD1222 COVID-19 vaccine. Only in-frame clones appear in the TCRdb table, and some are missing; sequencing was by immunoSEQ multiplex PCR. The table has some 140,000 clones, about 92% seen once. Sample: peripheral blood, taken on day 0 of AZD1222 vaccination. The origin of the receptors is an adult in good health.

This chain uses TRBV30 with TRBJ2-2; TRBD2 matches at 9 bases. Germline V gene lookup returns CDR1 GTSNPN and CDR2 SVGIG (reference sequence). There are 17 residues in the CDR3. Losses at the gene ends were 0 bases for V and 6 bases for J; bases not matched to a gene: 11. CDR3: CAWSVLGGGAGAGELFF. The CDR3 bases are TGTGCCTGGAGTGTACTTGGCGGGGGGGCAGGAGCCGGGGAGCTGTTTTTT.

J is TRBJ1-2 and V is TRBV24-1; 8 positions agree with TRBD1. This CDR3 contains 14 residues. Germline V lookup: CDR1 KGHDR, CDR2 SFDVKD. V shed 2 bases, J shed 4 bases, and the junction held 2 bases outside the gene matches. Written as DNA, the CDR3 is TGTGCCACCAGTGATTGGGACAGGAGCTATGGCTACACCTTC. Translation gives CATSDWDRSYGYTF.

This chain joins TRBV29-1 and TRBJ1-6; 11 bases map to TRBD1. With 6 bases clipped from V and 9 bases from J, the junction kept 10 bases outside the gene matches. This CDR3 contains 15 residues. CDR1 is SQVTM and CDR2 is ANQGSEA in the germline V gene. CDR3 nucleotides: TGCAGCGTCGCCATTGCCGGGACAGGGGGTTCACCCCTCCACTTT. Its translation: CSVAIAGTGGSPLHF.

This chain links TRBV9 with TRBJ1-5; 9 nucleotides align to TRBD1. Germline CDR1 SGDLS, CDR2 YYNGEE. This CDR3 comprises 16 residues. V shed 3 bases and J 4 bases; nucleotides not matched to a gene: 8. CDR3 sequence reads: CASSAGDRAENQPQHF. In DNA form, the CDR3 reads TGTGCCAGCAGCGCCGGGGACAGGGCCGAGAATCAGCCCCAGCATTTT. The variable domain in full, completed from reference TRBV9 and TRBJ1-5, reads DSGVTQTPKHLITATGQRVTLRCSPRSGDLSVYWYQQSLDQGLQFLIQYYNGEERAKGNILERFSAQQFPDLHSELNLSSLELGDSALYFCASSAGDRAENQPQHFGDGTRLSIL.

The chain combines TRBV7-8 with TRBJ1-1; D remains unclear. CDR1 and CDR2 (germline): SGHVS, FQNEAQ. The ends were cut back, 4 bases at V and 10 bases at J, with 13 bases in the middle. This CDR3 is built from 12 residues. CDR3 DNA sequence: TGTGCCAGCAGCTCATCCCTGGCCCGAGCTTTCTTT. Translation gives CASSSSLARAFF.

This clone showed up just once. This chain links TRBV5-1 with TRBJ2-7; 9 bases match TRBD1. There are 16 residues in the CDR3. Germline V gives CDR1 SGHRS, CDR2 YFSETQ. V lost 1 base, J lost 3 bases, and 8 bases stayed unmatched. CDR3 sequence reads: CASSLQPGQGIYEQYF. The CDR3 DNA reads as TGCGCCAGCAGCTTGCAACCGGGACAGGGAATCTACGAGCAGTACTTC.

With respect to this clone: Other DNA sequences of this sample code for an identical CDR3. This chain connects TRBV9 to TRBJ2-3; D not certain. V lost 0 bases and J lost 6, with 2 bases in between. The CDR3 is made up of 11 amino acids. Germline V gene sequence: CDR1 SGDLS, CDR2 YYNGEE. This chain's CDR3 is CASSVGDTQYF. CDR3 nucleotide sequence: TGTGCCAGCAGCGTAGGCGATACGCAGTATTTT.

The rearrangement links TRBV7-2 to TRBJ1-4; the D is unclear. Trimming pared 3 bases from V and 5 bases from J, leaving 10 bases between. Germline loops: CDR1 SGHTA, CDR2 FQGNSA. There are 14 residues in the CDR3. CDR3 protein: CASSLQQSNEKLFF. The CDR3 DNA reads TGTGCCAGCAGCTTGCAACAGAGCAATGAAAAACTGTTTTTT.

The J gene is TRBJ2-1, the V gene TRBV11-1; D is undetermined. Trimming cost V 7 bases and J 5 bases, with 15 bases left between them. CDR1 is SGHAT and CDR2 is FQDESV in the germline V gene (reference sequence). This CDR3 is built from 14 residues. The CDR3 region has the DNA TGTGCCAGCATAGCCGGGCGAACCGACAATGAGCAGTTCTTC. This gives the protein CASIAGRTDNEQFF.

V usage is TRBV28 and J usage is TRBJ1-6, with a weak D call TRBD1 (5 bases). V was trimmed by 10 bases and J by 6 bases, leaving 13 bases between them. The CDR3 spans 13 residues. Germline CDR1 reads MDHEN; CDR2 reads SYDVKM. The CDR3 loop is CAIKGRVNSPLHF. The CDR3, as DNA: TGTGCCATAAAGGGCAGGGTTAATTCACCCCTCCACTTT.

There are a few counts of this clone. The chain couples TRBV5-1 to TRBJ2-6, with D possibly called TRBD1 or TRBD2 (6 bases each). This CDR3 contains 16 residues. The germline gives CDR1 SGHRS, CDR2 YFSETQ. V lost 0 bases and J lost 2, with 9 bases in between. CDR3 coding DNA: TGCGCCAGCAGCTTGGAAGGGGGGCCTGGGGCCAACGTCCTGACTTTC. Amino acids: CASSLEGGPGANVLTF.

This sequence joins TRBV7-9 and TRBJ1-2; perhaps TRBD1 as D (6 bases). Trimming pared 6 bases from V and 5 bases from J, leaving 16 bases between. Germline CDR1 SEHNR, CDR2 FQNEAQ (reference sequence). The CDR3 runs to 14 residues. CDR3 in amino acids: CASSPTGLVYGYTF. The DNA of the CDR3 is TGTGCCAGCAGTCCTACAGGGTTGGTGTATGGCTACACCTTC.

The chain couples TRBV29-1 to TRBJ1-1; no reliable D call. The V and J ends lost 4 bases and 4 bases respectively, with 10 bases between them. The CDR3 extends over 12 amino acids. The V gene's germline CDR1 is SQVTM and CDR2 ANQGSEA. CDR3 nucleotides: TGCAGCGTTGCTAGGGTGGGCACTGAAGCTTTCTTT. As protein: CSVARVGTEAFF.

This clone was recorded once. The rearrangement uses TRBV6-4 and TRBJ1-2; 8 positions match TRBD1. CDR3 length equals 16 residues. From germline, CDR1 is MRHNA and CDR2 SNTAGT. V dropped 2 bases and J dropped 2; count of bases not matched to a gene: 7. The CDR3 DNA is TGTGCCAGCAGTGACGGTTATGGACAGGGAAACTATGGCTACACCTTC. Its translation is CASSDGYGQGNYGYTF.

The chain is built from TRBV6-5 and TRBJ1-4; D is unresolved. Germline CDR1 MNHEY, CDR2 SVGAGI. CDR3 length equals 14 residues. V lost 6 bases to trimming and J lost 7 bases, with 15 bases between them. The CDR3 DNA reads as TGTGCCAGCAGCGGTAGGAGGAATAGTGAAAAACTGTTTTTT. Encoded protein: CASSGRRNSEKLFF.

This chain joins TRBV11-2 and TRBJ2-5, with TRBD2 identical over 11 bases. The germline gives CDR1 SGHAT, CDR2 FQNNGV. V dropped 1 base and J dropped 2; count of bases not matched to a gene: 6. The length of the CDR3 is 17 residues. CDR3 nucleotide sequence: TGTGCCAGCAGCTTAGCACTAGCGGGGGTGCTGCAAGAGACCCAGTACTTC. Its translation is CASSLALAGVLQETQYF.

The J gene is TRBJ1-3, the V gene TRBV6-1; D uncertain. Trimming cost V 3 bases and J 4 bases, with 16 bases left between them. This CDR3 comprises 16 residues. CDR1 and CDR2 from the germline V gene are MNHNS and SASEGT. CDR3 sequence reads: CASSEGQPFLGNTIYF. The CDR3 DNA reads TGTGCCAGCAGTGAGGGCCAGCCTTTTCTGGGAAACACCATATATTTT.

This chain joins TRBV2 and TRBJ1-4, with D tentatively TRBD1 (5 bases). The CDR3 has 14 amino acids. V was cut by 4 bases and J by 4 bases, with 10 bases left in between. The germline CDR1 and CDR2 sequences are SNHLY and FYNNEI. The CDR3 loop is CASSVRQLNEKLFF. The DNA of the CDR3 is TGTGCCAGCAGTGTTAGACAGCTTAATGAAAAACTGTTTTTT.

This sequence joins TRBV7-6 and TRBJ1-3; D call uncertain. V was pared by 2 bases and J by 0 bases, with 14 bases between. Germline V lookup: CDR1 SGHVS, CDR2 FNYEAQ. This CDR3 spans 17 amino acids. The CDR3 DNA sequence: TGTGCCAGCAGCTTATTACGTGGCAGGTACTCTGGAAACACCATATATTTT. As protein: CASSLLRGRYSGNTIYF.

The chain uses TRBV5-1 and TRBJ2-5; 7 nucleotides agree with TRBD1. Germline CDR1 SGHRS, CDR2 YFSETQ. The junction had 5 bases not matched to a gene; V was cut back by 2 bases and J by 1 base. The length of the CDR3 is 15 residues. In DNA form, the CDR3 reads TGCGCCAGCAGCTTCCAGACAGGGACCCAAGAGACCCAGTACTTC. Its translation: CASSFQTGTQETQYF.

V gene TRBV4-3 combines with J gene TRBJ1-6; D uncertain. This CDR3 spans 15 amino acids. V was shortened by 0 bases and J by 3 bases, with 6 bases between the two germline ends. In germline, CDR1 is LGHNA, CDR2 YSLEER. The chain's CDR3 is CASSQENGYNSPLHF. For the CDR3, the DNA is TGCGCCAGCAGCCAAGAAAACGGCTATAATTCACCCCTCCACTTT.

The CDR3 loop reads CASSQVGGGPYEQYF. Here the CDR3 DNA reads TGTGCCAGCAGCCAAGTCGGGGGTGGGCCCTACGAGCAGTACTTC. The rearrangement uses TRBV4-2 and TRBJ2-7; TRBD2 is a possible D gene (6 bases). Germline loops: CDR1 LGHNA, CDR2 YNFKEQ. The CDR3 length is 15 residues. V shed 1 base and J shed 2 bases, with 12 bases lying between them.

The chain uses TRBV7-2 and TRBJ2-5, with 7 bases fitting TRBD2. The germline CDR1 and CDR2 sequences are SGHTA and FQGNSA. CDR3 length: 16 amino acids. V lost 5 bases to trimming and J lost 2 bases; unmatched junction nucleotides: 11. Here the CDR3 DNA reads TGTGCCAGCAGCGCTCGGTGGGGGGGAGGGCAAGAGACCCAGTACTTC. Translating it yields CASSARWGGGQETQYF.

This clone was detected once. The V and J genes are TRBV19 and TRBJ2-3, with TRBD1 as a possible D gene (5 bases). V was shortened by 5 bases and J by 5 bases, with 11 bases between the two germline ends. CDR1 and CDR2 from the germline V gene are LNHDA and SQIVND (reference sequence). The CDR3 covers 13 residues. The CDR3 loop is CASSDRGGDTQYF. CDR3 DNA: TGTGCCAGTAGTGATAGGGGTGGAGATACGCAGTATTTT.